Below, 21 T cell receptor beta chains from the same sample are listed, as sequenced in a study of vaccination effects on CD4 cells after COVID-19. Antigen-specific CD4+ T cells expanded by the ViraFEST assay with viral peptide pools were then sequenced. At the end of about 10 days of culture, CD4+ T cells were isolated. None of these healthy vaccinees had been infected with SARS-CoV-2 before vaccination. Profiled with immunoSEQ multiplex PCR; TCRdb holds only in-frame clones, not every one. The table has roughly 75,000 clones, 65% to 85% seen once. These receptors have no identified antigens. The specimen comprised CD4+ T cells from PBMCs cultured with HCoV-OC43 spike peptides, sampled before COVID-19 vaccination. Noted subset: HCoV-OC43 spike overlapping peptide pool stimulation. Source of these receptors: a human donor who received a COVID-19 vaccine.

The chain has TRBV6-5 and TRBJ2-2; 10 bases are a match to TRBD2. The CDR3 contains 15 residues. The trim removed 3 bases at V and 6 bases at J, leaving 4 bases unmatched. CDR1 is MNHEY, CDR2 SVGAGI, per germline. The CDR3 nucleotides are TGTGCCAGCAGTTATCCCGGGACTAGCGCCGGGGAGCTGTTTTTT. It encodes CASSYPGTSAGELFF.

The chain joins TRBV7-7 to TRBJ2-5; 8 positions agree with TRBD1. Trimming removed 5 bases from V and 2 bases from J; junction bases left unmatched: 13. The CDR3 sequence is 17 residues long. CDR1 and CDR2 (germline): SSHAT, FNYEAQ (reference sequence). The CDR3 bases are TGTGCCAGCAGCCCCGGACAGGGAAGACCTCGGCAAGAGACCCAGTACTTC. It encodes CASSPGQGRPRQETQYF.

The chain uses TRBV2 and TRBJ1-4; D possibly corresponds to TRBD1 (6 bases). Trimming stripped 4 bases from V and 8 bases from J, with 14 bases between. The CDR3 is made up of 14 amino acids. CDR1 and CDR2 (germline): SNHLY, FYNNEI. In DNA, the CDR3 is TGTGCCAGCAGTGCGGACGGGGGCGTCGAAAAACTGTTTTTT. It yields the protein CASSADGGVEKLFF.

This chain links TRBV24-1 with TRBJ2-5; D assignment may be TRBD1 or TRBD2 (5 bases each). The CDR3 has 14 residues. The V and J ends lost 5 bases and 7 bases respectively, with 16 bases between them. In germline, CDR1 is KGHDR, CDR2 SFDVKD. The CDR3 sequence is CATSVQGPYATQYF. In DNA form, the CDR3 reads TGTGCCACCAGTGTCCAGGGACCCTACGCGACCCAGTACTTC.

The chain uses TRBV4-1 and TRBJ1-2; D might be TRBD1 (5 bases). Germline CDR1 is MGHRA and CDR2 is YSYEKL. The CDR3 is 17 amino acids. The ends were cut back, 1 base at V and 6 bases at J, with 21 bases in the middle. CDR3 DNA sequence: TGCGCCAGCAGCCAAGGGGGTTCGGGAGGGCCGGGGGATGGCTACACCTTC. Its translation is CASSQGGSGGPGDGYTF.

This clone was seen a handful of times. The CDR3 DNA sequence: TGTGCCAGCAGTCCGCCTGGGCAGCGGGGGACTTACGAGCAGTACGTC. This encodes CASSPPGQRGTYEQYV. The rearrangement links TRBV6-6 to TRBJ2-7, with TRBD2 identical over 8 bases. This CDR3 spans 16 amino acids. V shed 5 bases and J 4 bases; nucleotides not matched to a gene: 13. In germline, CDR1 is MNHNY, CDR2 SVGAGI (reference sequence).

J is TRBJ2-5 and V is TRBV6-5; TRBD2 aligns across 11 bases. V lost 2 bases to trimming and J lost 13 bases; unmatched junction nucleotides: 9. The V gene's germline CDR1 is MNHEY and CDR2 SVGAGI. The CDR3 consists of 14 residues. DNA for the CDR3: TGTGCCAGCAGTTACGATTCTAGCGGGGGGCTTCTGTACTTC. It yields the protein CASSYDSSGGLLYF.

The J gene is TRBJ2-5, the V gene TRBV28; TRBD1 is a possible D gene (5 bases). V was trimmed by 3 bases and J by 5 bases, leaving 13 bases between them. This CDR3 comprises 14 residues. Germline V gene sequence: CDR1 MDHEN, CDR2 SYDVKM. This CDR3 is CASSLQGALETQYF. In DNA form, the CDR3 reads TGTGCCAGCAGTTTGCAAGGGGCCCTGGAGACCCAGTACTTC.

This clone was counted between two and nine times. The genes are TRBV28 and TRBJ1-2, with D unresolved. Trimming removed 11 bases at V and 7 bases at J, with 20 bases between. The CDR3 spans 13 residues. The germline CDR1 and CDR2 sequences are MDHEN and SYDVKM. The DNA for the CDR3 is TGTGCCGGCGGGAGGGAGGGCTGGAGTGGCTACACCTTC. This translates into CAGGREGWSGYTF.

This sequence joins TRBV6-5 and TRBJ1-1, with D unresolved. The CDR3 is 16 amino acids. V was pared by 0 bases and J by 9 bases, with 20 bases between. Germline values: CDR1 MNHEY, CDR2 SVGAGI. CDR3 sequence reads: CASSYSFQRPNLKAFF. The CDR3 coding sequence is TGTGCCAGCAGTTACTCTTTCCAGCGTCCTAACCTGAAAGCTTTCTTT.

The chain combines TRBV18 with TRBJ2-7, with a tentative D call TRBD2 (5 bases). The CDR3 contains 14 residues. Trimming took 0 bases from V and 5 from J, leaving 11 bases between them. Germline V CDR1 and CDR2: KGHSH, LQKENI. The CDR3 spells CASSPPTTLDEQYV. CDR3 nucleotides: TGTGCCAGCTCACCACCGACTACACTCGACGAGCAGTACGTC.

This clone was seen just once. The V gene is TRBV27, the J gene TRBJ1-5; TRBD1 might be the D (6 bases). Trimming removed 6 bases from V and 4 bases from J, with 28 bases in between. CDR3 length: 19 amino acids. Per germline, CDR1 MNHEY and CDR2 SMNVEV (reference sequence). The CDR3 region is CASSPPQGRPFGRNQPQHF. CDR3 in DNA: TGTGCCAGCAGCCCCCCCCAGGGGCGGCCGTTCGGACGAAATCAGCCCCAGCATTTT.

This clone was observed a few times. This sequence joins TRBV19 and TRBJ1-5; D may be TRBD1 (5 bases). The CDR3 totals 13 residues. V lost 6 bases and J 7 bases, leaving 13 bases between the germline ends. Germline V CDR1 and CDR2: LNHDA, SQIVND (reference sequence). CDR3 amino acids: CASRGWGGQPQHF. CDR3 DNA: TGTGCCAGTAGGGGATGGGGGGGACAGCCCCAGCATTTT.

The CDR3 here is CSVVDRGETQYF. CDR3 DNA sequence: TGCAGCGTTGTGGACAGGGGTGAGACCCAGTACTTC. The chain uses TRBV29-1 and TRBJ2-5, with TRBD1 matching 9 bases. CDR1 and CDR2 (germline): SQVTM, ANQGSEA. The CDR3 covers 12 residues. The V segment lost 4 bases and the J segment 5 bases; nucleotides outside the gene matches: 2.

The chain uses TRBV6-2 or TRBV6-3 and TRBJ2-6, with D unresolved. CDR1 MNHEY and CDR2 SVGEGT come from the germline V gene. Trimming left V 2 bases short and J 2 bases short, with 7 bases between. The CDR3 is made up of 15 amino acids. This CDR3 is CASSYTGPGANVLTF. The CDR3 DNA follows: TGTGCCAGCAGTTACACCGGACCTGGGGCCAACGTCCTGACTTTC.

The chain joins TRBV28 to TRBJ2-7, with TRBD1 as a possible D gene (7 bases). Trimming left V 3 bases short and J 7 bases short, with 13 bases between. From germline, CDR1 is MDHEN and CDR2 SYDVKM. The CDR3 has 13 amino acids. This CDR3 is CASSLEGAREQYV. The CDR3 coding sequence is TGTGCCAGCAGTTTGGAGGGGGCGAGGGAGCAGTACGTC.

This sequence joins TRBV2 and TRBJ2-1; TRBD2 aligns across 9 bases. The J segment lost 7 bases and the V segment lost 7 bases, leaving 8 bases of the junction unmatched. Germline V lookup: CDR1 SNHLY, CDR2 FYNNEI. The CDR3 is 14 residues long. CDR3 sequence (DNA): TGTGCCAGCACGAAGTTAGCGGGGGTGAATGAGCAGTTCTTC. It encodes CASTKLAGVNEQFF. The full variable domain, with the rest looked up from reference TRBV2 and TRBJ2-1, is EPEVTQTPSHQVTQMGQEVILRCVPISNHLYFYWYRQILGQKVEFLVSFYNNEISEKSEIFDDQFSVERPDGSNFTLKIRSTKLEDSAMYFCASTKLAGVNEQFFGPGTRLTVL.

This clone was counted between two and nine times. The rearrangement uses TRBV10-2 and TRBJ2-1, with TRBD1 matching over 7 bases. CDR1 and CDR2 (germline): WSHSY, SAAADI. V shed 7 bases and J 2 bases; nucleotides not matched to a gene: 5. The length of the CDR3 is 14 residues. CDR3 nucleotide sequence: TGCGCCAGCATGACAGGGATAACCTACAATGAGCAGTTCTTC. Protein: CASMTGITYNEQFF.

This clone showed up just a few times. The chain joins TRBV10-2 to TRBJ1-1; no clear D. Trimming removed 7 bases from V and 1 base from J, with 10 bases in between. Germline CDR1 WSHSY, CDR2 SAAADI. The CDR3 runs 13 residues. The CDR3 sequence is CASTGPGNTEAFF. In DNA form, the CDR3 reads TGCGCCAGCACCGGGCCAGGGAACACTGAAGCTTTCTTT.

The chain combines TRBV30 with TRBJ1-3, with no clear D. This CDR3 region has 15 residues. Trimming cost V 5 bases and J 0 bases, with 14 bases left between them. Germline V lookup: CDR1 GTSNPN, CDR2 SVGIG (reference sequence). The CDR3: CAWETYRGSGNTIYF. The DNA for the CDR3 is TGTGCCTGGGAAACCTACAGAGGCTCTGGAAACACCATATATTTT.

There are a few counts of this clone. This chain links TRBV7-9 with TRBJ2-7; D is possibly TRBD1 or TRBD2 (5 bases each). Trimming took 6 bases from V and 2 from J, leaving 8 bases between them. The CDR3 extends over 12 amino acids. From germline, CDR1 is SEHNR and CDR2 FQNEAQ (reference sequence). CDR3 DNA: TGTGCCAGCAGTCGGGGCCCCTACGAGCAGTACGTC. Encoded protein: CASSRGPYEQYV.